Following are 29 T cell receptor beta chains from one sample sequenced in a study of vaccination effects on CD4 cells after COVID-19. These receptors' targets are unknown. Ahead of sequencing, the ViraFEST assay grew antigen-specific CD4+ T cells using viral peptide pools. Researchers isolated CD4+ T cells once about 11 days of culture had elapsed. Each participant was given two doses of one vaccine (BNT162b2 or mRNA-1273). TCRdb's copy holds only in-frame clones and misses some; the assay was immunoSEQ multiplex PCR. This sample carries fewer than 25,000 clones, roughly 73% of them seen once, and the ten largest clones take less than 25%. The sample in question was CD4+ T cells from PBMCs cultured with HCoV-NL63 spike peptides, obtained after COVID-19 vaccination. These receptors all come from a human donor who received a COVID-19 vaccine.

V is TRBV12-3 or TRBV12-4 and J is TRBJ2-5; D remains unclear. This CDR3 comprises 13 residues. V gave up 3 bases and J gave up 5 bases, with 10 bases separating them. CDR3 sequence (DNA): TGTGCCAGCAGTTTTGCAGGCGGCGAGACCCAGTACTTC. This codes for CASSFAGGETQYF.

This clone has a handful of counts. The chain recombines TRBV5-4 with TRBJ2-1; 11 bases are shared with TRBD2. Germline CDR1 reads SGHNT; CDR2 reads YYREEE (reference sequence). V was clipped by 4 bases and J by 5 bases; unmatched bases: 5. CDR3 size: 15 residues. The CDR3 DNA follows: TGTGCCAGCAGCCTTACTAGCGGGGGCCACAATGAGCAGTTCTTC. Residues: CASSLTSGGHNEQFF.

The V call is TRBV5-4, the J call TRBJ1-2; 9 bases match TRBD1. Germline trimming cut 5 bases from V and 0 bases from J; bases unmatched to any gene: 14. This CDR3 spans 18 amino acids. Germline assignment: CDR1 SGHNT and CDR2 YYREEE (reference sequence). The CDR3 sequence: CASRNSWDRASSNYGYTF. As DNA, the CDR3 is TGTGCCAGCAGAAACTCCTGGGACAGGGCATCCTCTAACTATGGCTACACCTTC.

V is TRBV7-9 and J is TRBJ1-6, with TRBD1 identical over 7 bases. The CDR3 length is 16 residues. Germline CDR1 is SEHNR and CDR2 is FQNEAQ (reference sequence). The J segment lost 3 bases and the V segment lost 4 bases, leaving 6 bases of the junction unmatched. This chain's CDR3 is CASSSRAGGYNSPLHF. CDR3 coding DNA: TGTGCCAGCAGCTCCAGGGCAGGGGGCTATAATTCACCCCTCCACTTT.

The CDR3 DNA reads TGCGCCAGCAGCCAGATTACCGGGGACAGAAACCAAGCTTTCTTT. It codes for CASSQITGDRNQAFF. This rearrangement joins TRBV4-3 to TRBJ1-1; 7 bases agree with TRBD1. V lost 3 bases, J lost 9 bases, and 13 bases stayed unmatched. Germline lookup yields CDR1 LGHNA and CDR2 YSLEER. The CDR3 extends over 15 amino acids.

The chain combines TRBV7-2 with TRBJ1-2; the match to TRBD1 covers 10 bases. This CDR3 has 15 residues. CDR1 and CDR2 from the germline V gene are SGHTA and FQGNSA. V was clipped by 4 bases and J by 5 bases; unmatched bases: 7. The CDR3 region is CASSSAGQGLYGYTF. The CDR3 bases are TGTGCCAGCAGCTCCGCGGGACAGGGGCTATATGGCTACACCTTC.

This chain uses TRBV7-9 with TRBJ2-2; 8 bases align to TRBD2. Unmatched junction bases numbered 3, after V lost 6 bases and J lost 6 bases. CDR1 is SEHNR and CDR2 is FQNEAQ in the germline V gene (reference sequence). This CDR3 has 13 amino acids. CDR3 protein: CASSFGGAGELFF. In DNA, the CDR3 is TGTGCCAGCAGTTTCGGGGGGGCCGGGGAGCTGTTTTTT.

The rearrangement links TRBV3-1 (or the pseudogene TRBV3-2) to TRBJ2-7; no clear D gene. Germline CDR1 is LGHDT and CDR2 is YNNKEL (reference sequence). The V gene lost 3 bases and the J gene lost 2 bases, with 11 bases spanning the gap. This CDR3 is built from 14 residues. DNA of the CDR3: TGTGCCAGCAGCCAGGATGTGCCAACCTACGAGCAGTACTTC. The encoded protein is CASSQDVPTYEQYF.

The chain joins TRBV12-5 to TRBJ1-1; possibly TRBD1 for D (5 bases). CDR3 length equals 15 residues. The V gene lost 0 bases and the J gene lost 6 bases, with 14 bases spanning the gap. Germline-derived CDR1 and CDR2 are LGHNT and FRNRAP. CDR3 coding DNA: TGTGCTAGTGGTTTGGTCGTGTCGGGACGCCCTGAAGCTTTCTTT. This gives the protein CASGLVVSGRPEAFF. Variable domain in full (rest from reference TRBV12-5 and TRBJ1-1): DARVTQTPRHKVTEMGQEVTMRCQPILGHNTVFWYRQTMMQGLELLAYFRNRAPLDDSGMPKDRFSAEMPDATLATLKIQPSEPRDSAVYFCASGLVVSGRPEAFFGQGTRLTVV.

The rearrangement links TRBV4-2 to TRBJ2-5; perhaps TRBD2 as D (6 bases). The CDR3 sequence is 13 residues long. The V end was cut by 0 bases, the J end by 5 bases, with 7 bases between. CDR1 and CDR2 from the germline V gene are LGHNA and YNFKEQ. The CDR3 coding sequence is TGTGCCAGCAGCCAAGAGGGAGGCGAGACCCAGTACTTC. Protein sequence: CASSQEGGETQYF.

The gene calls are TRBV7-2 and TRBJ2-1; 7 bases match TRBD2. This CDR3 contains 16 residues. Germline V CDR1 and CDR2: SGHTA, FQGNSA. Losses at the gene ends were 5 bases for V and 7 bases for J; bases not matched to a gene: 14. CDR3 nucleotides: TGTGCCAGCAGCCCCCCGGGAGCGGGAATATCGAATGAGCAGTTCTTC. Protein sequence: CASSPPGAGISNEQFF.

This clone was recorded a few times. This chain uses TRBV29-1 with TRBJ1-1; no firm D call. The CDR3 covers 14 residues. The V end lost 7 bases, the J end lost 5 bases, and 20 bases lay between the germline ends. The V gene's germline CDR1 is SQVTM and CDR2 ANQGSEA. CDR3 DNA: TGCAGCGCCTATCCCCAGTTGGCGAGGACTGAAGCTTTCTTT. Protein: CSAYPQLARTEAFF.

This chain links TRBV30 with TRBJ1-6; TRBD1 agrees at 10 bases. CDR3 size: 16 residues. With 3 bases clipped from V and 9 bases from J, the junction kept 11 bases outside the gene matches. Germline CDR1 GTSNPN, CDR2 SVGIG (reference sequence). CDR3 sequence: CAWRRATGGRGSPLHF. As DNA, the CDR3 is TGTGCCTGGAGGAGGGCGACAGGGGGCCGAGGTTCACCCCTCCACTTT.

The sample holds a few counts of this clone. This sequence joins TRBV7-9 and TRBJ1-2, with 7 bases aligning to TRBD1. CDR3 size: 14 residues. Germline-derived CDR1 and CDR2 are SEHNR and FQNEAQ (reference sequence). V lost 4 bases to trimming and J lost 7 bases; unmatched junction nucleotides: 9. DNA for the CDR3: TGTGCCAGCAGCTCCCCGGACAGGTCGGGTGGCTACACCTTC. Encoded protein: CASSSPDRSGGYTF.

The rearrangement joins TRBV6-5 to TRBJ2-4; D not resolved. Germline V lookup: CDR1 MNHEY, CDR2 SVGAGI. CDR3 length equals 14 residues. Trimming removed 6 bases at V and 1 base at J, with 10 bases between. This CDR3 reads CASSPTRAKNIQYF. In nucleotides, the CDR3 is TGTGCCAGCAGCCCGACCAGGGCCAAAAACATTCAGTACTTC.

V is TRBV6-5 and J is TRBJ1-2; D is undetermined. There are 14 residues in the CDR3. Looked up from germline, CDR1 is MNHEY and CDR2 is SVGAGI. The V and J ends lost 6 bases and 3 bases respectively, with 14 bases between them. CDR3 residues: CASSGLNGYYGYTF. The CDR3 DNA is TGTGCCAGCAGCGGACTCAATGGCTACTATGGCTACACCTTC.

This chain connects TRBV24-1 to TRBJ2-1, with D perhaps assigned TRBD1 or TRBD2 (5 bases each). Trimming left V 1 base short and J 5 bases short, with 14 bases between. The CDR3 sequence is 16 residues long. CDR1 is KGHDR, CDR2 SFDVKD, per germline. The CDR3 protein is CATSDFSVGVDNEQFF. The CDR3 DNA is TGTGCCACCAGTGATTTTTCGGTGGGGGTTGACAATGAGCAGTTCTTC.

This clone appeared a few times. This rearrangement joins TRBV7-9 to TRBJ2-7; 9 bases map to TRBD1. This CDR3 is 15 amino acids long. Trimming took 0 bases from V and 3 from J; bases not matched to a gene: 3. The germline CDR1 and CDR2 sequences are SEHNR and FQNEAQ (reference sequence). The CDR3 DNA is TGTGCCAGCAGCTTAGCTGGACAGGGGATCTACGAGCAGTACTTC. Amino acids: CASSLAGQGIYEQYF.

The V and J genes are TRBV27 and TRBJ1-6, with a possible D match to TRBD1 (5 bases). This CDR3 region has 14 residues. Germline CDR1 and CDR2: MNHEY and SMNVEV (reference sequence). Trimming left V 3 bases short and J 5 bases short, with 8 bases between. CDR3: CASSFRGDNSPLHF. Here the CDR3 DNA reads TGTGCCAGCAGTTTTAGAGGGGATAATTCACCCCTCCACTTT.

Here the CDR3 reads CASSQGEPTRVNEKLFF. In nucleotides, the CDR3 is TGCGCCAGCAGCCAAGGGGAACCGACAAGAGTTAATGAAAAACTGTTTTTT. The chain couples TRBV4-1 to TRBJ1-4; D unclear. The CDR3 runs to 17 residues. V lost 1 base to trimming and J lost 4 bases, with 16 bases between them. CDR1 and CDR2 (germline): MGHRA, YSYEKL.

V is TRBV3-1 (or the pseudogene TRBV3-2) and J is TRBJ2-1, with TRBD2 identical over 14 bases. V was clipped by 0 bases and J by 8 bases; unmatched bases: 6. Germline V gene data show CDR1 as LGHDT and CDR2 as YNNKEL (reference sequence). The CDR3 is made up of 17 amino acids. The CDR3 loop is CASSQDLGTSGGDEQFF. The CDR3 DNA sequence: TGTGCCAGCAGCCAAGATCTAGGGACTAGCGGGGGAGATGAGCAGTTCTTC.

The chain combines TRBV19 with TRBJ2-7, with a weak D call TRBD1 (5 bases). Trimming stripped 3 bases from V and 3 bases from J, with 15 bases between. From germline, CDR1 is LNHDA and CDR2 SQIVND (reference sequence). This CDR3 region has 15 residues. Here the CDR3 DNA reads TGTGCCAGTAGTATCTTAGGGGAAGGGGTCTACGAGCAGTACTTC. Amino acids: CASSILGEGVYEQYF.

CDR3 residues: CSGPSAGGAGQPQHF. The CDR3 nucleotides are TGCAGCGGGCCTTCGGCGGGGGGGGCGGGTCAGCCCCAGCATTTT. The chain uses TRBV29-1 and TRBJ1-5, with D maybe TRBD1 (6 bases). Germline CDR1 is SQVTM and CDR2 is ANQGSEA. The CDR3 covers 15 residues. V was clipped by 7 bases and J by 6 bases, with 22 bases between them. The entire variable domain, with the rest obtained from reference TRBV29-1 and TRBJ1-5, is as follows: SAVISQKPSRDICQRGTSLTIQCQVDSQVTMMFWYRQQPGQSLTLIATANQGSEATYESGFVIDKFPISRPNLTFSTLTVSNMSPEDSSIYLCSGPSAGGAGQPQHFGDGTRLSIL.

The chain combines TRBV9 with TRBJ1-6; 11 nucleotides match TRBD1. CDR1 is SGDLS and CDR2 is YYNGEE in the germline V gene. The CDR3 totals 15 residues. With 4 bases clipped from V and 10 bases from J, the junction kept 7 bases outside the gene matches. The CDR3 loop is CASSPGQGARSPLHF. In DNA form, the CDR3 reads TGTGCCAGCAGCCCAGGACAGGGGGCGCGATCACCCCTCCACTTT.

This clone was picked up a small number of times. The chain has TRBV4-1 and TRBJ2-7; TRBD2 matches 14 bases. This CDR3 contains 15 residues. Germline loops: CDR1 MGHRA, CDR2 YSYEKL. The V and J ends lost 4 bases and 4 bases, in that order; junction bases with no gene match: 3. This chain's CDR3 is CASSPGLAGGYEQYF. The CDR3 DNA reads TGCGCCAGCAGCCCTGGACTAGCGGGAGGTTACGAGCAGTACTTC.

The gene calls are TRBV27 and TRBJ2-7; D assignment may be TRBD1 or TRBD2 (5 bases each). From germline, CDR1 is MNHEY and CDR2 SMNVEV (reference sequence). V gave up 0 bases and J gave up 2 bases, with 14 bases separating them. The CDR3 is 16 amino acids. The DNA of the CDR3 is TGTGCCAGCAGTTTATCGGCAGAGGGGCTTACCTACGAGCAGTACTTC. Amino acid sequence: CASSLSAEGLTYEQYF.

The chain has TRBV5-1 and TRBJ2-6; D may be TRBD1 (5 bases). The CDR3 covers 16 residues. Germline V gene sequence: CDR1 SGHRS, CDR2 YFSETQ. Trimming pared 0 bases from V and 2 bases from J, leaving 9 bases between. Written as DNA, the CDR3 is TGCGCCAGCAGCTTGGCCCAGGGTGCTGGGGCCAACGTCCTGACTTTC. Translation gives CASSLAQGAGANVLTF.

The chain links TRBV28 to TRBJ2-7, with 9 bases that match TRBD1. The V gene end was trimmed by 3 bases and the J gene end by 3 bases; junction bases not matched to a gene: 9. The CDR3 runs 16 residues. Per germline, CDR1 MDHEN and CDR2 SYDVKM. This CDR3 is CASSFGPETGGYEQYF. The CDR3, as DNA: TGTGCCAGCAGTTTTGGCCCCGAGACAGGGGGCTACGAGCAGTACTTC.

This clone was counted a few times. The chain has TRBV19 and TRBJ1-3; D is uncertain. The CDR3 runs to 15 residues. Germline CDR1 LNHDA, CDR2 SQIVND (reference sequence). The V end was cut by 7 bases, the J end by 0 bases, with 13 bases between. CDR3 residues: CASTIHGHSGNTIYF. CDR3 coding DNA: TGTGCCAGTACCATCCATGGGCACTCTGGAAACACCATATATTTT.